This is a list of T cell receptor beta chains from one sample in a study of blood T cell repertoires in COVID-19. Assay: immunoSEQ multiplex PCR; the TCRdb copy retains only in-frame clones and omits some. The repertoire has about 47,000 clones, about 81% of them found once; the top ten carry more than 2%. Input material: peripheral blood. All receptors come from a man aged 45-65 years with acute or convalescent COVID-19. The conserved cysteine and the conserved F or W are not part of the CDR3 here.

TRBV21-1,ASSKDGHSGNTIY
TRBV6-5,ASSTGASSYEQY
TRBV4-1,ASSQDMNTGELF
TRBV14,ASSPTGIAQYNEQF
TRBV27,ASSFRDSQPQH
TRBV12-3/TRBV12-4,ASSQDLNYGYT
TRBV12-3/TRBV12-4,ASSFQGSYEQY
TRBV10-3,AINPSGGAGEQF
TRBV11-2,ASTPVGWTSGYEQY
TRBV6-5,ASSTRQLPAF
TRBV5-6,ASSASGAQETQY
TRBV29-1,SDNAGTSEYNEQF
TRBV4-1,ASSQEPQGGYEQY
TRBV6-1,ASSEGGGWGNQPQH
TRBV7-6,ASSPQGGTEAF
TRBV2,ASSGPGGGGYIQY
TRBV24-1,ATSDRRTGDEQF